These 4 T cell receptor beta chains originate from one sample sequenced in a study of response to subunit inactivated influenza vaccine (dated by TCRdb to between 2017 and 2018). Library preparation used RT-PCR. TCRdb shows the sequencer as Illumina HiSeq 2500. TCRdb passed the public sequencing reads through fastp at Q25 and MiXCR, retaining productive beta sequences. Rows are unified per CDR3 protein, each entry keeping the most common DNA and genes. Within this sample are about 190,000 distinct CDR3 sequences, with approximately 15% of them counted one time only. 26% of the sample comes from the top ten. This material consisted of CD8+ T cells sorted from PBMCs, taken more than 4 days after vaccination. Every receptor here comes from a man aged 50-60 years who received an inactivated influenza vaccine. Donor details come from another sample of the same person, matched by shared clones.

CDR3 nucleotide sequence: TGTGCCAGTAGTAGCACTAGCGCAGCCTACAATGAGCAGTTCTTC. Protein sequence: CASSSTSAAYNEQFF. The rearrangement joins TRBV19 to TRBJ2-1; 7 bases match TRBD2. Germline V CDR1 and CDR2: LNHDA, SQIVND (reference sequence). After removal of 4 bases from V and 2 bases from J, the junction contained 5 bases not matched to a gene. This CDR3 spans 15 amino acids.

This chain uses TRBV7-9 with TRBJ2-3, with D tentatively TRBD1 (8 bases). The CDR3 consists of 16 residues. The V end was cut by 5 bases, the J end by 1 base, with 16 bases between. CDR1 is SEHNR and CDR2 is FQNEAQ in the germline V gene (reference sequence). The CDR3 reads CASSPHRGGGTDTQYF. The DNA for the CDR3 is TGTGCCAGCAGCCCCCACAGGGGGGGGGGCACAGATACGCAGTATTTT.

CDR3 DNA: TGCAGTGCTCCGCAACTAGCGGGAGGTCTCGAGCAGTACTTC. Encoded protein: CSAPQLAGGLEQYF. The V gene is TRBV20-1, the J gene TRBJ2-7; 12 nucleotides align to TRBD2. CDR1 is DFQATT and CDR2 is SNEGSKA in the germline V gene (reference sequence). V trimming: 5 bases; J trimming: 6 bases; junction bases outside the gene matches: 8. The CDR3 runs to 14 residues.

The V gene is TRBV12-3 or TRBV12-4, the J gene TRBJ1-5; D not resolved. Trimming cost V 6 bases and J 4 bases, with 7 bases left between them. This CDR3 spans 12 amino acids. The DNA of the CDR3 is TGTGCCAGCAGCATAGGAAATCAGCCCCAGCATTTT. As protein: CASSIGNQPQHF.